In this sample, the clone carrying this T cell receptor beta chain turned up a few times. The antigen is unknown. This sample was taken from a study of early T cells in non-severe SARS-CoV-2 infection. Background on the study: The study sequenced bulk RNA from unsorted whole blood, with chains unpaired. Study-level results: Private and CD4 specificities were missed by VDJdb matching, which favored anti-spike CD8 responses.

Germline V CDR1 and CDR2: SNHLY, FYNNEI. Trimming removed 7 bases at V and 2 bases at J, with 14 bases between. This CDR3 comprises 14 residues. Unique molecular identifiers were attached to individual cDNA molecules. TCRdb independently ran MiXCR on the 5' RACE reads; one entry per CDR3 protein. Of 90,000 to 120,000 distinct CDR3 sequences listed, around 10% are singletons. Sequencing was carried out using whole blood. The TCR originated in an adult who was a healthcare worker with PCR-confirmed SARS-CoV-2 infection or an uninfected control (not recorded which). The rearrangement uses TRBV2 and TRBJ2-5; tentatively, D is TRBD2 (6 bases). The CDR3 DNA sequence: TGTGCCAGCAACCAAATAGCGGTACAAGAGACCCAGTACTTC. Translating gives CASNQIAVQETQYF.